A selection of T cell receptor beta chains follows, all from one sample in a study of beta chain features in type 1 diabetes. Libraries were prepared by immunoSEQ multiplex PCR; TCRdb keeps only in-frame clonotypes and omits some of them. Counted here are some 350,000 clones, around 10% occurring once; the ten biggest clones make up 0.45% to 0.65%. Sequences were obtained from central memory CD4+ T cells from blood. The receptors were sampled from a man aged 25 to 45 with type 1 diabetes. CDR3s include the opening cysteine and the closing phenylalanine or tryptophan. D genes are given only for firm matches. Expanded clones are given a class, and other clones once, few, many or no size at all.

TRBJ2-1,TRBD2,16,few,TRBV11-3,TGTGCCAGCAGCTCGCCAACTAGCGGGAGTAGCAATGAGCAGTTCTTC,CASSSPTSGSSNEQFF
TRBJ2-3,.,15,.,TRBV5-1,TGCGCCAGCAGCTTGGGTGTGCGGGGCACAGATACGCAGTATTTT,CASSLGVRGTDTQYF
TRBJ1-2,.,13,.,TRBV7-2,TGTGCCAGCAGCTCCGACGGGAACTATGGCTACACCTTC,CASSSDGNYGYTF
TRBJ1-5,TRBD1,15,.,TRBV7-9,TGTGCCAGCAGCTTGACGACAGGGGGAGATCAGCCCCAGCATTTT,CASSLTTGGDQPQHF
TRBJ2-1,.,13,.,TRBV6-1,TGTGCCAGCAAAAAGCGCCAAAGGAATGAGCAGTTCTTC,CASKKRQRNEQFF
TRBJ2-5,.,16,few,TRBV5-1,TGCGCCAGCAGCTTGTCCCAGGCCTCGGGCCAAGAGACCCAGTACTTC,CASSLSQASGQETQYF
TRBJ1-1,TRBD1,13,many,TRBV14,TGTGCCAGCACTCGACAGGGGAACACTGAAGCTTTCTTT,CASTRQGNTEAFF
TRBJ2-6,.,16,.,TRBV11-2,TGTGCCAGCAGCCCCGTTGGAGGGCATGGGGCCAACGTCCTGACTTTC,CASSPVGGHGANVLTF
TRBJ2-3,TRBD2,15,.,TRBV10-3,TGTGCCAGCAGATTCGGGGGGGCTAGCACAGATACGCAGTATTTT,CASRFGGASTDTQYF
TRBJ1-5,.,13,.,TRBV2,TGTGCCAGCCGAGACAATAGCAATCAGCCCCAGCATTTT,CASRDNSNQPQHF
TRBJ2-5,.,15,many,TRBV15,TGTGCCACCAGCAGGACGCGGGCGGACGCTGGGGCCCAGTACTTC,CATSRTRADAGAQYF
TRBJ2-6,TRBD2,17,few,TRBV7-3,TGTGCCAGCAGCTTAACGAGCGGGGCATCTGGGGCCAACGTCCTGACTTTC,CASSLTSGASGANVLTF
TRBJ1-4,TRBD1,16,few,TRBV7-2,TGTGCCAGCGCAAGGGGGCCTTCCTCACTTAATGAAAAACTGTTTTTT,CASARGPSSLNEKLFF
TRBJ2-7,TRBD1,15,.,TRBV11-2,TGTGCCAGCAGCTTTCGACAGGGAGCCGTCTACGAGCAGTACTTC,CASSFRQGAVYEQYF
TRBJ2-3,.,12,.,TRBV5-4,TGTGCCAGCAAAGGAGGGACAGATACGCAGTATTTT,CASKGGTDTQYF
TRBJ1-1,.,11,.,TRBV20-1,TGCAGTGCTATAAAATCTACTGAAGCTTTCTTT,CSAIKSTEAFF
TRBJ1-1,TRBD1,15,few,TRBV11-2,TGTGCCAGCAGCTTAGCCCCAGGACAGGGGACTGAAGCTTTCTTT,CASSLAPGQGTEAFF
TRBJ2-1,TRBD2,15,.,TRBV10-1,TGCGCCAGCAGCGCCCAAGCGGGAGGGGGGAATGAGCAGTTCTTC,CASSAQAGGGNEQFF
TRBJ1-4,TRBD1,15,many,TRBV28,TGTGCCAGCAGCCCGAGAGGACAGGGTCAGGAAAAACTGTTTTTT,CASSPRGQGQEKLFF
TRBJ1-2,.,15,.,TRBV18,TGTGCCAGCTCACCACCGTTACGCGGAGGGTATGGCTACACCTTC,CASSPPLRGGYGYTF
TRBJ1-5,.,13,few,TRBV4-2,TGTGCCAGCAGCCAAGATTCCGATCAGCCCCAGCATTTT,CASSQDSDQPQHF
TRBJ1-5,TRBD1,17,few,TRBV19,TGTGCCAGTAGTATGACAGGGACCCCTGGGAGCAATCAGCCCCAGCATTTT,CASSMTGTPGSNQPQHF
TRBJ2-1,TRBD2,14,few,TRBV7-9,TGTGCCAGCAGCCGCACTAGCGGGAGTGTTGAGCAGTTCTTC,CASSRTSGSVEQFF
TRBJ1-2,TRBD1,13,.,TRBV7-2,TGTGCCAGCAGCCTGCAGGGGGTCTATGGCTACACCTTC,CASSLQGVYGYTF
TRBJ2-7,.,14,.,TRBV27,TGTGCCAGCAGTTCACCAGGTCTCTCCTACGAGCAGTACTTC,CASSSPGLSYEQYF
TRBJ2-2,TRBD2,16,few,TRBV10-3,TGTGCCATCAGTGAGGTACTAGCGGGTGGCACCGGGGAGCTGTTTTTT,CAISEVLAGGTGELFF
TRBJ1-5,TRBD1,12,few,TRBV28,TGTGGGACAGGGGGCCGCAATCAGCCCCAGCATTTT,CGTGGRNQPQHF